This entry lists 14 T cell receptor beta chains sequenced from one sample in a study of blood T cell repertoires in COVID-19. TCRdb keeps only in-frame clones here, not all; method: immunoSEQ multiplex PCR. The sample lists around 50,000 clones; approximately 82% were seen once. Material for sequencing was PBMCs or T cells enriched from blood (not recorded which). These receptors were taken from a woman aged 50 to 65 with acute COVID-19.

The chain is built from TRBV19 and TRBJ1-2; D is unclear. V gave up 4 bases and J gave up 1 base, with 25 bases separating them. CDR1 and CDR2 from the germline V gene are LNHDA and SQIVND (reference sequence). This CDR3 is 19 amino acids long. This chain's CDR3 is CASSKRGEATPTFNYGYTF. The CDR3 DNA reads TGTGCCAGTAGTAAGAGAGGAGAAGCAACCCCTACTTTTAACTATGGCTACACCTTC.

V usage is TRBV2 and J usage is TRBJ2-5; 7 positions match TRBD2. The CDR3 covers 16 residues. The germline V gene has CDR1 SNHLY and CDR2 FYNNEI. Losses at the gene ends were 4 bases for V and 5 bases for J; bases not matched to a gene: 13. The CDR3 sequence: CASSASLGGGRETQYF. CDR3 bases: TGTGCCAGCAGTGCTAGTCTCGGCGGGGGTCGTGAGACCCAGTACTTC.

The rearrangement joins TRBV19 to TRBJ1-1; 8 bases are a match to TRBD1. Germline CDR1 reads LNHDA; CDR2 reads SQIVND (reference sequence). With V trimmed by 5 bases and J by 8 bases, 10 bases remained unmatched. This CDR3 is built from 14 residues. CDR3: CASSANRQGAEAFF. In nucleotides, the CDR3 is TGTGCCAGTAGTGCGAATAGGCAGGGGGCGGAAGCTTTCTTT.

The chain employs TRBV6-5 and TRBJ2-7; 7 bases line up with TRBD1. V lost 7 bases and J lost 0; bases outside the gene matches: 9. The germline CDR1 and CDR2 sequences are MNHEY and SVGAGI. This CDR3 comprises 15 residues. CDR3 nucleotide sequence: TGTGCCAGCACCTTAGGTGGACAGGACTCCTACGAGCAGTACTTC. It translates to CASTLGGQDSYEQYF.

This clone was counted a few times. The V and J genes are TRBV14 and TRBJ2-1, with 7 nucleotides matching TRBD1. Trimming removed 2 bases from V and 11 bases from J; junction bases left unmatched: 12. The CDR3 contains 15 residues. Germline CDR1 SGHDN, CDR2 FVKESK. CDR3: CASSQRGQLNPKQFF. The CDR3, as DNA: TGTGCCAGCAGCCAAAGGGGACAGCTAAACCCAAAGCAGTTCTTC.

The chain carries TRBV7-9 and TRBJ1-1; 7 bases line up with TRBD1. Germline CDR1 reads SEHNR; CDR2 reads FQNEAQ (reference sequence). The V segment lost 5 bases and the J segment 12 bases; nucleotides outside the gene matches: 9. This CDR3 has 12 amino acids. The CDR3 nucleotides are TGTGCCAGCAGCCCCGGCGACAGGGCGACTTTCTTT. Translating gives CASSPGDRATFF.

The chain employs TRBV11-2 and TRBJ1-2; D not certain. This CDR3 spans 13 amino acids. Trimming pared 1 base from V and 4 bases from J, leaving 7 bases between. CDR1 SGHAT and CDR2 FQNNGV come from the germline V gene. The CDR3 DNA follows: TGTGCCAGCAGCTTAGGGCAGCGCTATGGCTACACCTTC. Translation gives CASSLGQRYGYTF. The full variable domain, completed using reference TRBV11-2 and TRBJ1-2, is EAGVAQSPRYKIIEKRQSVAFWCNPISGHATLYWYQQILGQGPKLLIQFQNNGVVDDSQLPKDRFSAERLKGVDSTLKIQPAKLEDSAVYLCASSLGQRYGYTFGSGTRLTVV.

The V gene is TRBV6-5, the J gene TRBJ2-1; 7 bases align to TRBD2. The V gene's germline CDR1 is MNHEY and CDR2 SVGAGI. The length of the CDR3 is 16 residues. V was pared by 4 bases and J by 7 bases, with 13 bases of the junction left unmatched. The CDR3 loop is CASSLIFQRGGNEQFF. The CDR3 DNA follows: TGTGCCAGCAGTTTGATATTCCAGCGGGGAGGAAATGAGCAGTTCTTC.

The chain uses TRBV12-2 and TRBJ2-5; the D call TRBD2 from the table was never checked on the DNA. TRBV12-2 is tagged as a pseudogene. CDR3 size: 16 residues. The CDR3 is CASRSSLAGGKETQYF. The DNA of the CDR3 is TGTGCAAGTCGCTCCTCACTAGCGGGGGGTAAAGAGACCCAGTACTTC.

This chain links TRBV20-1 with TRBJ2-3; 9 nucleotides agree with TRBD1. CDR1 and CDR2 (germline): DFQATT, SNEGSKA (reference sequence). V lost 5 bases, J lost 1 base, and 7 bases stayed unmatched. The CDR3 totals 15 residues. The CDR3: CSAGARDRGTDTQYF. CDR3 coding DNA: TGCAGTGCTGGTGCCCGGGACAGGGGCACAGATACGCAGTATTTT.

V and J are TRBV6-5 and TRBJ1-2; D ambiguous. Germline CDR1 and CDR2: MNHEY and SVGAGI. Trimming stripped 6 bases from V and 4 bases from J, with 12 bases between. There are 13 residues in the CDR3. The CDR3 is CASSRRVLYGYTF. The CDR3 coding sequence is TGTGCCAGCAGCCGGAGGGTGCTCTATGGCTACACCTTC.

This sequence joins TRBV28 and TRBJ2-5; no clear D gene. Germline values: CDR1 MDHEN, CDR2 SYDVKM. Between the trimmed V and J ends, which lost 3 bases and 5 bases, there was a span of 10 bases. There are 13 residues in the CDR3. CDR3 nucleotide sequence: TGTGCCAGCAGTTTTACAGATTTGGAGACCCAGTACTTC. Encoded protein: CASSFTDLETQYF.

The count of this clone is one. The chain employs TRBV6-5 and TRBJ1-6, with D tentatively TRBD1 (6 bases). The V end lost 2 bases, the J end lost 7 bases, and 6 bases lay between the germline ends. There are 13 residues in the CDR3. Germline V CDR1 and CDR2: MNHEY, SVGAGI. CDR3 loop: CASSYRGNSPLHF. CDR3 nucleotides: TGTGCCAGCAGTTACAGGGGGAATTCACCCCTCCACTTT.

CDR3 loop: CASSDPYRGLGYGYTF. The CDR3 DNA reads TGTGCCAGCAGTGACCCGTACAGGGGTCTGGGTTATGGCTACACCTTC. The chain joins TRBV6-1 to TRBJ1-2; 7 bases are shared with TRBD1. Trimming took 3 bases from V and 5 from J; bases not matched to a gene: 12. Looked up from germline, CDR1 is MNHNS and CDR2 is SASEGT. The length of the CDR3 is 16 residues.